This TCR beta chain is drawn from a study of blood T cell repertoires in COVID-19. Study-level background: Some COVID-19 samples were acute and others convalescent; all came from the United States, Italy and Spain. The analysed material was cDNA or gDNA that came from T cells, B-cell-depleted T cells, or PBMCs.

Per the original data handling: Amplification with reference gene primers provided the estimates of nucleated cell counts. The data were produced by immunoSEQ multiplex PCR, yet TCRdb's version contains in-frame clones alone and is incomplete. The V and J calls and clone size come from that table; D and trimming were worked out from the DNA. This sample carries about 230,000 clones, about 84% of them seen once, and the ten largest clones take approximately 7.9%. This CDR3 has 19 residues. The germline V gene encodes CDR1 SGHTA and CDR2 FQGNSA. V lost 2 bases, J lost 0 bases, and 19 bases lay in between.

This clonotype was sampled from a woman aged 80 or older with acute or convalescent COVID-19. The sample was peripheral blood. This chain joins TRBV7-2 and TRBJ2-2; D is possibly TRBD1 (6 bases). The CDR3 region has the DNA TGTGCCAGCAGCTTATGGCGACAGGCGGCGGCCGCGAACACCGGGGAGCTGTTTTTT. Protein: CASSLWRQAAAANTGELFF.